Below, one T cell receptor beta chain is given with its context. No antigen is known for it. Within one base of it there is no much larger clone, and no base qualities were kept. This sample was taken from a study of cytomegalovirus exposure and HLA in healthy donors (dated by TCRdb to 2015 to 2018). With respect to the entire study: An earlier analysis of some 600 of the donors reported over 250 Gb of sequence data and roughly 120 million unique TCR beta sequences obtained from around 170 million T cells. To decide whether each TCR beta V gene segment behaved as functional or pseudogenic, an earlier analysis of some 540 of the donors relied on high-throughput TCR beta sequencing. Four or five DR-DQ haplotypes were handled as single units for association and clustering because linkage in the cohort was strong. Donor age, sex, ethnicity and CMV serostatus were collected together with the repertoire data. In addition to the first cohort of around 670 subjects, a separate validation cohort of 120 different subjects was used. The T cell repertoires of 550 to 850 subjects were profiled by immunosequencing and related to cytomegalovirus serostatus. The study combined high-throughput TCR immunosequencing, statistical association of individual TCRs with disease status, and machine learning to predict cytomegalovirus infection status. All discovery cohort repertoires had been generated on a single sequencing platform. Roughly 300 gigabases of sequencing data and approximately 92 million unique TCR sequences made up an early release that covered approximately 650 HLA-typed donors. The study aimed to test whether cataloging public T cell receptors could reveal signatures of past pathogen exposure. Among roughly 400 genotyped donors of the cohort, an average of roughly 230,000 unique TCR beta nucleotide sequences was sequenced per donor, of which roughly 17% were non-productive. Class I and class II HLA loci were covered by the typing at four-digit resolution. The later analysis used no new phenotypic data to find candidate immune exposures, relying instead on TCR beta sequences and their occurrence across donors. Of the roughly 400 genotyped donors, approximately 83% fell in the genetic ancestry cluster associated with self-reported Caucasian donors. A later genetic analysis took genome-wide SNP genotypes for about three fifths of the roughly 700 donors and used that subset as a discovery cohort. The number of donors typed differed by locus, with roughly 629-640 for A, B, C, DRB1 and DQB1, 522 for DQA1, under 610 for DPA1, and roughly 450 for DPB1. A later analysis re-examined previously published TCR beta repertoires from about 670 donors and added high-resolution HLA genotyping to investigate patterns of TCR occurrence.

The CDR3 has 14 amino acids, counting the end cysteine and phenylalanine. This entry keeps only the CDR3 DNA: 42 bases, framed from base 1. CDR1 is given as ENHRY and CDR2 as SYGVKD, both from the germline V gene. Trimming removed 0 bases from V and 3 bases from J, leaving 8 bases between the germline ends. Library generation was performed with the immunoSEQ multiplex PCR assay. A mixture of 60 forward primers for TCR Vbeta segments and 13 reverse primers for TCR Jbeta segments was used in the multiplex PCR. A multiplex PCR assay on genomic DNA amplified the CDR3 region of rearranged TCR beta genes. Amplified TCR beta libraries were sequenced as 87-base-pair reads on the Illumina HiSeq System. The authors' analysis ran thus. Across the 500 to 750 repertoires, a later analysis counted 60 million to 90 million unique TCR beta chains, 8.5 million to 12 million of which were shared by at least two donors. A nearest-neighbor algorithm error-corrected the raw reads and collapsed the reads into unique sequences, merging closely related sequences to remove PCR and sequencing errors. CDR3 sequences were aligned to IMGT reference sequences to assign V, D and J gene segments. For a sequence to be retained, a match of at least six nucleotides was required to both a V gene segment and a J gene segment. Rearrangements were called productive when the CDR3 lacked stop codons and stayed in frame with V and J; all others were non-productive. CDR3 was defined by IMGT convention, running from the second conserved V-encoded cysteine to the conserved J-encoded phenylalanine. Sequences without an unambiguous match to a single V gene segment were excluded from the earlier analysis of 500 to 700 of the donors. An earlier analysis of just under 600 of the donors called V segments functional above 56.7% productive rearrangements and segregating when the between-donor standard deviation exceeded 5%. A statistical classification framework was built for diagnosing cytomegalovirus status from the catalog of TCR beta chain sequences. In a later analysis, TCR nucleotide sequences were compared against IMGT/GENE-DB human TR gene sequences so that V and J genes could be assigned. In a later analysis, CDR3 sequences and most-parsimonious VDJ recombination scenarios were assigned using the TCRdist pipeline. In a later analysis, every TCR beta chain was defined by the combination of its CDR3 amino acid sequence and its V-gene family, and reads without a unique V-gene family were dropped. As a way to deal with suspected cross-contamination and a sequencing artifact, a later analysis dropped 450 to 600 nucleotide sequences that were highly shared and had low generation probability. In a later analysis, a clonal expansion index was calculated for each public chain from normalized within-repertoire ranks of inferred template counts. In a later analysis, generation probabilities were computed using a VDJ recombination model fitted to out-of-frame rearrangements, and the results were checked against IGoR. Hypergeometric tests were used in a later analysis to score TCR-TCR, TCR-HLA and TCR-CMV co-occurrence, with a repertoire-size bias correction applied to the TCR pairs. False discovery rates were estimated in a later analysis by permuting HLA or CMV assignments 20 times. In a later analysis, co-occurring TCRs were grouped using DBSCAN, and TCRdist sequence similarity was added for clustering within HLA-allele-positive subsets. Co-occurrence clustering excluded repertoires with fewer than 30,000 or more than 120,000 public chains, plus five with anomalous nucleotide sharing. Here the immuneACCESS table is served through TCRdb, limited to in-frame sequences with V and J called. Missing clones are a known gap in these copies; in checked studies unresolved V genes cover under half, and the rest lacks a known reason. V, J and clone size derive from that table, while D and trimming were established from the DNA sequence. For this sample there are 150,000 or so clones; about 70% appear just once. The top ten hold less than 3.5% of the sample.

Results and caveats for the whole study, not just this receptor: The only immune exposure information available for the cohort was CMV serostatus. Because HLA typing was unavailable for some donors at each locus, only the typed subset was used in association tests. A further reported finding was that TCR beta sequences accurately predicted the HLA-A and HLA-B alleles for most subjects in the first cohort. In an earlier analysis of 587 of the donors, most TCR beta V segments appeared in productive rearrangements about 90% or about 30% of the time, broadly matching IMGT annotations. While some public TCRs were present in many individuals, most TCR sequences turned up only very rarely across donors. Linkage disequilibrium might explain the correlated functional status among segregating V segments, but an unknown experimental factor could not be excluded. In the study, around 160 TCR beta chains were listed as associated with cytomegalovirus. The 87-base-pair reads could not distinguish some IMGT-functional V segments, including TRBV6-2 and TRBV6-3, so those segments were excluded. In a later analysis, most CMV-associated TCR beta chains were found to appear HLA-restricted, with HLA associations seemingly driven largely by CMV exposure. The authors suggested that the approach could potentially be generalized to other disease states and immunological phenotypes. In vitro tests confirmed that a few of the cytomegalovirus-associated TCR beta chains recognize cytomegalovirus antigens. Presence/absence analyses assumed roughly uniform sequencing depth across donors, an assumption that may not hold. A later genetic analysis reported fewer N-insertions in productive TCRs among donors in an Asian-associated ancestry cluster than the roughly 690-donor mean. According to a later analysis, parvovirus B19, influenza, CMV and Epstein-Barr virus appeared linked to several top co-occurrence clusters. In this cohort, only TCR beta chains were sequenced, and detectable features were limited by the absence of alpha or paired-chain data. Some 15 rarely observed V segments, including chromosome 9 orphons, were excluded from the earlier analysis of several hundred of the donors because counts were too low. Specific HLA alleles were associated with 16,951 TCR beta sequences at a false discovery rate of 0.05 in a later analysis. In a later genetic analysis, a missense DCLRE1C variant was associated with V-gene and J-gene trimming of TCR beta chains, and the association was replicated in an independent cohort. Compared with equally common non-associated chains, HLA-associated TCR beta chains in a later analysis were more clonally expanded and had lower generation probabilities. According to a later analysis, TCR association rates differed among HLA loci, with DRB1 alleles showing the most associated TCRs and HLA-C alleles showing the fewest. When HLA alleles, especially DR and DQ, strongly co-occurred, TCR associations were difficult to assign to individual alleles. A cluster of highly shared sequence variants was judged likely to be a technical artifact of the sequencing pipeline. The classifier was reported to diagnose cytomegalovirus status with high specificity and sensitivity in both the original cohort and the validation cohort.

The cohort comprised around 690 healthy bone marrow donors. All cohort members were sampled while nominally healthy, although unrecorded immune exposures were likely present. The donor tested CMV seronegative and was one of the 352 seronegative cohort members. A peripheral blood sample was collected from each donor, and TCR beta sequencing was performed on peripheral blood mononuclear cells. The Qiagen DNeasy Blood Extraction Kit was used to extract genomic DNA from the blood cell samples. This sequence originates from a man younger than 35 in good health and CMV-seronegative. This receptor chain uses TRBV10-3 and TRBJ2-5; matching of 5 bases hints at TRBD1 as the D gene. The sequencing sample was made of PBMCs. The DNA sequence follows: TGTGCCATCAGTGAGTCGATAGGGGAAGAGACCCAGTACTTC. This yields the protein CAISESIGEETQYF.